Sequencing of this TCR beta chain was carried out in a study of T cells in Graves' hyperthyroidism and ophthalmopathy. It was RNA transcripts that yielded the amplified TCR beta CDR3 regions. When the TCR CDR3 underwent first-round RT-PCR, the HTBI primer set was used. TCRdb re-derived calls from the multiplex PCR reads in MiXCR, one entry per CDR3 protein. The top ten hold more than 25% of the sample, which has about 260,000 distinct CDR3 sequences, over 15% seen once. This clonotype has at least ten counts. The CDR3 has 13 amino acids. The germline V gene has CDR1 SGHRS and CDR2 YFSETQ. V dropped 0 bases and J dropped 6 bases, with 10 bases sitting between them.

Sequenced input: blood. V gene TRBV5-1 combines with J gene TRBJ2-7; perhaps D is TRBD1 or TRBD2 (5 bases each). The sequence derives from a woman younger than 35 with Graves' ophthalmopathy. The CDR3: CASSLDPGLEQYF. The CDR3 coding sequence is TGCGCCAGCAGCTTGGACCCGGGGCTCGAGCAGTACTTC.